The rows below give T cell receptor beta chains drawn from one sample of a study of post-analysis software for immune sequencing data. TCRdb re-called the PCR reads with MiXCR, one entry per CDR3 protein. The table lists hundreds of thousands of distinct CDR3 sequences, 30% of them singletons. Sequencing used blood. Every receptor here comes from a girl aged 5-17 years with multiple sclerosis. The CDR3 runs from the conserved cysteine through the conserved F or W. A D gene is named only where the DNA matches it firmly. Expanded clones get a size class; other rows say once, few or many, or leave the size out.

size	D	V	J	CDR3	DNA
.	.	TRBV5-1	TRBJ2-1	CASSLGLAEQFF	TGCGCCAGCAGCTTGGGGCTAGCGGAGCAGTTCTTC
many	.	TRBV4-3	TRBJ2-7	CASSQDWGGEQYF	TGCGCCAGCAGCCAAGATTGGGGAGGTGAGCAGTACTTC
few	TRBD1	TRBV29-1	TRBJ2-7	CSAGTGRHEQYF	TGCAGCGCCGGGACAGGGCGGCACGAGCAGTACTTC
few	.	TRBV19	TRBJ2-1	CASQGSGNEQFF	TGTGCCAGCCAGGGATCGGGCAATGAGCAGTTCTTC
.	.	TRBV5-1	TRBJ2-3	CASSLDWGGTDTQYF	TGCGCCAGCAGCTTGGACTGGGGAGGCACAGATACGCAGTATTTT
few	.	TRBV10-3	TRBJ2-1	CAIRDTSFYNEQFF	TGTGCCATCAGGGACACGTCCTTCTACAATGAGCAGTTCTTC
.	TRBD2	TRBV9	TRBJ2-1	CASSGGPIAGSYNEQFF	TGTGCCAGCAGCGGAGGCCCGATAGCGGGCTCCTACAATGAGCAGTTCTTC
.	TRBD2	TRBV12-3/TRBV12-4	TRBJ2-1	CASTMKRPAGVNEQFF	TGTGCCAGCACCATGAAACGGCCAGCGGGAGTCAATGAGCAGTTCTTC
.	.	TRBV21-1	TRBJ2-1	CASSKSPELYNEQFF	TGTGCCAGCAGCAAATCACCGGAACTTTACAATGAGCAGTTCTTC
.	.	TRBV6-5	TRBJ2-3	CASSYSGRRFTDTQYF	TGTGCCAGCAGTTACTCGGGCAGGAGATTCACAGATACGCAGTATTTT
once	.	TRBV12-3/TRBV12-4	TRBJ2-3	CASSSPSVVADTQYF	TGTGCCAGCAGTTCCCCCTCCGTTGTGGCAGATACGCAGTATTTT
many	.	TRBV7-2	TRBJ2-3	CASSAWDPGTDTQYF	TGTGCCAGCAGCGCCTGGGACCCCGGCACAGATACGCAGTATTTT
few	TRBD1	TRBV4-3	TRBJ2-7	CASSQGDRGLYEQYF	TGCGCCAGCAGCCAAGGAGACAGGGGACTCTACGAGCAGTACTTC
.	.	TRBV29-1	TRBJ2-1	CSVELPGTYNEQFF	TGCAGCGTTGAACTCCCAGGTACCTACAATGAGCAGTTCTTC
.	.	TRBV6-5	TRBJ1-2	CASIGGGRNYGYTF	TGTGCCAGCATAGGGGGGGGGCGGAACTATGGCTACACCTTC
.	TRBD2	TRBV6-1	TRBJ2-1	CACSELASSYNEQFF	TGTGCCTGCAGTGAACTAGCGTCGTCCTACAATGAGCAGTTCTTC
few	.	TRBV9	TRBJ1-2	CASSVARGGYGYTF	TGTGCCAGCAGCGTAGCCAGGGGAGGCTATGGCTACACCTTC
.	.	TRBV6-2/TRBV6-3	TRBJ2-7	CASTTTYEQYF	TGTGCCAGCACCACTACCTACGAGCAGTACTTC
few	TRBD1	TRBV12-3/TRBV12-4	TRBJ1-5	CASSLPHWTGGEINQPQHF	TGTGCCAGCAGTCTCCCTCATTGGACAGGGGGCGAGATTAATCAGCCCCAGCATTTT
.	TRBD2	TRBV7-2	TRBJ2-7	CASSERALTSGRNEQYF	TGTGCCAGCAGCGAGAGGGCCTTGACTAGCGGGAGAAACGAGCAGTACTTC
.	.	TRBV9	TRBJ1-5	CASSAGPLQPQHF	TGTGCCAGCAGCGCGGGACCCCTACAGCCCCAGCATTTT
many	TRBD1	TRBV5-1	TRBJ2-4	CASSLWSGGMEDIQYF	TGCGCCAGCAGCTTGTGGTCAGGGGGCATGGAAGACATTCAGTACTTC
.	TRBD1	TRBV7-2	TRBJ1-2	CASSRTVDRGYRDGYTF	TGTGCCAGCAGCCGAACGGTGGACAGGGGGTATAGAGATGGCTACACCTTC
.	.	TRBV7-2	TRBJ1-1	CASSWEGMDTEAFF	TGTGCCAGCAGCTGGGAGGGCATGGACACTGAAGCTTTCTTT
.	TRBD1	TRBV7-2	TRBJ2-5	CASSPWTGWGTQYF	TGTGCCAGCAGCCCTTGGACAGGGTGGGGGACCCAGTACTTC
.	TRBD1	TRBV20-1	TRBJ2-5	CSASDRVGETQYF	TGCAGTGCTAGCGACAGGGTGGGGGAGACCCAGTACTTC
.	.	TRBV6-2/TRBV6-3	TRBJ2-1	CASSYASGGVPYNEQFF	TGTGCCAGCAGTTACGCTTCCGGCGGGGTCCCCTACAATGAGCAGTTCTTC
.	.	TRBV5-5	TRBJ1-6	CASSYPGRNHSPLHF	TGTGCCAGCAGCTACCCGGGGCGGAATCATTCACCCCTCCACTTT
.	.	TRBV4-1	TRBJ2-2	CASAAGPANTGELFF	TGCGCCAGCGCCGCAGGGCCCGCAAACACCGGGGAGCTGTTTTTT
few	TRBD1	TRBV11-1	TRBJ1-6	CASSSETGRSPLHF	TGTGCCAGCAGCTCAGAGACAGGGCGTTCACCCCTCCACTTT
.	.	TRBV7-9	TRBJ2-7	CASSLALRSYEQYF	TGTGCCAGCAGCCTTGCACTCCGCAGCTACGAGCAGTACTTC
.	TRBD1	TRBV7-9	TRBJ1-4	CASSLGQGAVEKLFF	TGTGCCAGCAGCTTAGGACAGGGGGCCGTTGAAAAACTGTTTTTT
.	.	TRBV5-1	TRBJ1-2	CASSLSGGHYGYTF	TGCGCCAGCAGCTTGTCGGGGGGGCACTATGGCTACACCTTC
.	.	TRBV12-3/TRBV12-4	TRBJ2-7	CASSLLRRWVHSYEQYF	TGTGCCAGCAGTCTACTAAGACGATGGGTCCACTCCTACGAGCAGTACTTC
.	.	TRBV4-3	TRBJ1-1	CASSQGSGGRVTEAFF	TGCGCCAGCAGCCAAGGGTCTGGGGGCCGAGTCACTGAAGCTTTCTTT
few	TRBD2	TRBV25-1	TRBJ2-1	CASSESGGGIYNEQFF	TGTGCCAGCAGTGAATCTGGCGGGGGGATCTACAATGAGCAGTTCTTC
few	.	TRBV3-1	TRBJ2-1	CASSLSPNNEQFF	TGTGCCAGCAGCCTTTCCCCCAACAATGAGCAGTTCTTC
.	.	TRBV24-1	TRBJ2-1	CATSDLTPRDRNEQFF	TGTGCCACCAGTGATTTGACACCCAGGGACCGGAATGAGCAGTTCTTC
many	.	TRBV20-1	TRBJ2-7	CSAGEIPPGPLTYEQYF	TGCAGTGCTGGAGAAATTCCACCGGGACCCCTTACCTACGAGCAGTACTTC
.	.	TRBV3-1	TRBJ2-5	CASSQDQGEGWEQYF	TGTGCCAGCAGCCAAGATCAGGGGGAGGGCTGGGAGCAGTACTTC
.	.	TRBV25-1	TRBJ2-3	CASRVLVGGGTDTQYF	TGTGCCAGCAGGGTCCTAGTGGGCGGGGGCACAGATACGCAGTATTTT
.	TRBD1	TRBV7-2	TRBJ2-7	CASSQTGTYDEQYF	TGTGCCAGCAGCCAGACAGGGACGTACGACGAGCAGTACTTC
.	.	TRBV7-9	TRBJ2-3	CAGSPNGMYTDTQYF	TGTGCCGGCAGCCCTAACGGGATGTACACAGATACGCAGTATTTT
few	.	TRBV6-2/TRBV6-3	TRBJ2-1	CASSTSNWETNEQFF	TGTGCCAGCAGCACTTCGAACTGGGAAACGAATGAGCAGTTCTTC
.	.	TRBV28	TRBJ1-2	CASREGRHYGYTF	TGTGCCAGCCGGGAGGGCAGACACTATGGCTACACCTTC
.	.	TRBV7-9	TRBJ1-3	CASSFVRDSGNTIYF	TGTGCCAGCAGCTTTGTGAGAGACTCTGGAAACACCATATATTTT
few	.	TRBV6-5	TRBJ2-5	CASSSSGPQGFRAETQYF	TGTGCCAGCAGTTCCTCGGGTCCGCAGGGTTTCCGTGCCGAGACCCAGTACTTC
many	.	TRBV5-1	TRBJ2-1	CASSLAWRGRYNEQFF	TGCGCCAGCAGCTTGGCTTGGAGGGGTAGGTACAATGAGCAGTTCTTC
.	TRBD1	TRBV10-3	TRBJ1-1	CAISWDRKNTEAFF	TGTGCCATCAGTTGGGACAGGAAGAACACTGAAGCTTTCTTT
few	.	TRBV14	TRBJ1-4	CASSQVRFAKLFF	TGTGCCAGCAGCCAAGTTCGGTTTGCAAAACTGTTTTTT
.	TRBD1	TRBV29-1	TRBJ2-2	CSVGTGGIGGERFF	TGCAGCGTCGGGACAGGGGGTATTGGCGGGGAGCGGTTTTTT